The 9 T cell receptor beta chains below all came from one sample that was sequenced in a study of T cell repertoires in ileal Crohn's disease. TCRdb's table, derived via immunoSEQ multiplex PCR, lists solely in-frame clones and lacks some. Among fewer than 5,500 clones listed, roughly 85% were seen once. Input material: ileal tissue. The source is an adult with Crohn's disease.

This chain links TRBV19 with TRBJ2-2; TRBD1 agrees at 8 bases. The CDR3 runs 17 residues. V lost 4 bases to trimming and J lost 10 bases; unmatched junction nucleotides: 17. Germline V lookup: CDR1 LNHDA, CDR2 SQIVND (reference sequence). For the CDR3, the DNA is TGTGCCAGTAGTACCGGGTCCCATAGACAGGGGAAGGAGGAGCTGTTTTTT. Encoded protein: CASSTGSHRQGKEELFF.

The chain recombines TRBV27 with TRBJ1-1, with D maybe TRBD1 (5 bases). Trimming shortened V by 2 bases and J by 5 bases, and 9 bases separated the two germline ends. Per the germline V gene, CDR1 is MNHEY and CDR2 is SMNVEV (reference sequence). The CDR3 is 13 amino acids. DNA of the CDR3: TGTGCCAGCAGTTTAAATTCAGGGACTGAAGCTTTCTTT. It yields the protein CASSLNSGTEAFF.

J is TRBJ1-6 and V is TRBV10-2; D remains unclear. The CDR3 covers 13 residues. Germline V lookup: CDR1 WSHSY, CDR2 SAAADI. The V end lost 4 bases, the J end lost 2 bases, and 3 bases lay between the germline ends. This CDR3 is CASSGPYNSPLHF. The CDR3 region has the DNA TGCGCCAGCAGTGGGCCCTATAATTCACCCCTCCACTTT.

This chain links TRBV11-2 with TRBJ2-1, with unresolved D. CDR1 and CDR2 from the germline V gene are SGHAT and FQNNGV. V was trimmed by 4 bases and J by 0 bases, leaving 13 bases between them. The CDR3 extends over 16 amino acids. The CDR3 region is CASSSRGRNSYNEQFF. The DNA of the CDR3 is TGTGCCAGCAGCTCCCGAGGTAGGAACTCCTACAATGAGCAGTTCTTC.

This clone was counted a single time. This chain joins TRBV19 and TRBJ1-5; 8 bases are a match to TRBD1. V gave up 4 bases and J gave up 2 bases; unmatched junction bases: 7. The germline V gene has CDR1 LNHDA and CDR2 SQIVND (reference sequence). This CDR3 contains 16 residues. In nucleotides, the CDR3 is TGTGCCAGTAGTACGGACAGGGAAGGAGGCAATCAGCCCCAGCATTTT. As protein: CASSTDREGGNQPQHF.

CDR3 DNA sequence: TGCGCCAGCAGGCTGACTAGCGGGCGATCTAATGAGCAGTTCTTC. This gives the protein CASRLTSGRSNEQFF. V is TRBV5-1 and J is TRBJ2-1, with 10 bases lining up with TRBD2. The V segment lost 5 bases and the J segment 7 bases; nucleotides outside the gene matches: 9. This CDR3 contains 15 residues. The germline V gene has CDR1 SGHRS and CDR2 YFSETQ.

This sequence joins TRBV5-1 and TRBJ2-1, with 7 bases fitting TRBD2. The CDR3 is made up of 17 amino acids. CDR1 and CDR2 from the germline V gene are SGHRS and YFSETQ. The J segment lost 3 bases and the V segment lost 4 bases, leaving 13 bases of the junction unmatched. The CDR3 DNA reads as TGCGCCAGCAGCCCGTCGGGCGGCGGGGGACTCTACAATGAGCAGTTCTTC. It specifies CASSPSGGGGLYNEQFF.

The CDR3 DNA follows: TGTGCCAGCTCACCGACTTTGAGCGGGGGGTACAATGAGCAGTTCTTC. It specifies CASSPTLSGGYNEQFF. The chain couples TRBV18 to TRBJ2-1; 9 bases are a match to TRBD2. The CDR3 has 16 residues. Germline CDR1 is KGHSH and CDR2 is LQKENI. With V trimmed by 3 bases and J by 4 bases, 7 bases remained unmatched.

J is TRBJ2-7 and V is TRBV9; TRBD1 matches at 7 bases. The germline V gene encodes CDR1 SGDLS and CDR2 YYNGEE. V was pared by 3 bases and J by 2 bases, with 17 bases of the junction left unmatched. CDR3 length: 18 residues. The CDR3 sequence is CASSGSSRQGPTTYEQYF. The CDR3 nucleotides are TGTGCCAGCAGCGGTTCTTCTCGACAGGGACCCACGACCTACGAGCAGTACTTC.